This TCR beta chain was captured in a study of blood T cell repertoires in COVID-19. Across the whole study: Some COVID-19 samples were acute and others convalescent; all came from the United States, Italy and Spain. Sample material is recorded as cDNA or gDNA derived from T cells, B-cell-depleted T cells, or PBMCs.

In the original workflow: Quantification of nucleated cells was approximated via reference gene primer amplification. Profiled with immunoSEQ multiplex PCR; TCRdb holds only in-frame clones, not every one. V, J and clone size are taken as reported in that table, and D and trimming were inferred from the DNA itself. The sample lists roughly 70,000 clones, 86% occurring once. Germline V gives CDR1 LNHDA, CDR2 SQIVND (reference sequence). The CDR3 is made up of 16 amino acids. The V and J ends lost 6 bases and 6 bases, in that order; junction bases with no gene match: 11. This clone was recorded a few times.

Sequenced material: peripheral blood. The sequence came from a man between 65 and 85 years old with active COVID-19. V is TRBV19 and J is TRBJ2-3; TRBD2 matches at 11 bases. Here the CDR3 DNA reads TGTGCCAGTAGCCCCCCACTAGCGGGAGAATGGGATACGCAGTATTTT. It encodes CASSPPLAGEWDTQYF.